This T cell receptor (beta chain) originates from a study of T cell changes during pregnancy in multiple sclerosis. Profiled with immunoSEQ multiplex PCR; TCRdb holds only in-frame clones, not every one. The table has tens of thousands of clones, 93% seen once. This clone was seen a single time. CDR3 length equals 15 residues. Germline loops: CDR1 SGHAT, CDR2 FQNNGV. The V and J ends lost 0 bases and 2 bases respectively, with 11 bases between them. The receptor's source is a female donor in good health, enrolled as a control in a pregnancy study. The sample consisted of peripheral blood, taken in the second trimester of pregnancy. The chain joins TRBV11-2 to TRBJ2-7, with a tentative D call TRBD1 (5 bases). The CDR3 DNA reads TGTGCCAGCAGCTTAGATTACGAGACAGCCTACGAGCAGTACTTC. Its translation: CASSLDYETAYEQYF.